The present entry profiles one TCR beta chain with its context. The CDR3 length is 15 residues. Losses at the gene ends were 6 bases for V and 5 bases for J; bases not matched to a gene: 9. The germline V gene has CDR1 SGHNT and CDR2 YENEEA. Methods used by the authors: Amplification of reference gene primers was used by the study to estimate nucleated cell counts. Clones were read by immunoSEQ multiplex PCR, and TCRdb kept only the in-frame ones, dropping some. V, J and clone size are those of that table, while D and trimming were read from the DNA. The table lists about 350,000 clones, approximately 86% of them singletons. One Seattle source followed patients from active infection through their disease course. The data were obtained in a study of blood T cell repertoires in COVID-19. Background on the study: T cells, B-cell-depleted T cells, or PBMCs provided the cDNA or gDNA that served as material.

This TCR was recovered from a woman aged 60-75 years with COVID-19, enrolled during active disease. The rearrangement uses TRBV11-3 and TRBJ2-7, with 11 bases lining up with TRBD2. Material for sequencing was peripheral blood. In DNA form, the CDR3 reads TGTGCCAGCAGTTTGTGGGCTAGCGGGGGGAACGAGCAGTACTTC. Translation gives CASSLWASGGNEQYF.